These 29 T cell receptor beta chains were all obtained from the same sample, sequenced in a study of OX40 agonist ivuxolimab in advanced cancers. The method was immunoSEQ multiplex PCR; TCRdb's version includes in-frame clones alone and lacks a portion of them. The sample has about 37,000 clones, 75% to 90% seen once. The source was CD4+ or CD8+ T cells sorted from blood, collected in a trial of the OX40 agonist ivuxolimab. Receptor source: an adult with an advanced solid tumor such as melanoma, head and neck, liver or kidney cancer.

The chain is built from TRBV5-4 and TRBJ2-5; D remains ambiguous. Gene TRBJ2-7 matches the end of the DNA better, so the J call may be wrong. Germline V gene lookup returns CDR1 SGHNT and CDR2 YYREEE (reference sequence). CDR3 length: 14 amino acids. As DNA, the CDR3 is TGTGCCAGCAGCTTGGAGGTTTTCTCCTACGAGCAGTACTTC. It specifies CASSLEVFSYEQYF.

V and J are TRBV2 and TRBJ1-1; D uncertain. Germline V CDR1 and CDR2: SNHLY, FYNNEI. Trimming left V 3 bases short and J 0 bases short, with 5 bases between. This CDR3 is built from 13 residues. Here the CDR3 reads CASSDPVNTEAFF. Written as DNA, the CDR3 is TGTGCCAGCAGTGATCCGGTGAACACTGAAGCTTTCTTT.

The sample holds one count of this clone. The chain joins TRBV10-2 to TRBJ2-1; 7 nucleotides match TRBD2. The V gene's germline CDR1 is WSHSY and CDR2 SAAADI. V lost 3 bases to trimming and J lost 0 bases; unmatched junction nucleotides: 11. The CDR3 loop spans 18 amino acids. CDR3 protein: CASSDQAGKSSSYNEQFF. CDR3 bases: TGCGCCAGCAGTGATCAAGCGGGGAAATCGAGCTCCTACAATGAGCAGTTCTTC.

The rearrangement links TRBV19 to TRBJ2-7; the match to TRBD1 covers 7 bases. This CDR3 region has 17 residues. Germline V gene data show CDR1 as LNHDA and CDR2 as SQIVND (reference sequence). The ends lost 5 bases at V and 1 base at J; junction bases unmatched: 14. The chain's CDR3 is CASSPAHQGVLSYEQYF. The DNA of the CDR3 is TGTGCCAGTAGTCCCGCCCATCAGGGGGTTCTGTCCTACGAGCAGTACTTC. Complete variable domain (other parts from reference TRBV19 and TRBJ2-7): DGGITQSPKYLFRKEGQNVTLSCEQNLNHDAMYWYRQDPGQGLRLIYYSQIVNDFQKGDIAEGYSVSREKKESFPLTVTSAQKNPTAFYLCASSPAHQGVLSYEQYFGPGTRLTVT.

This clone is labeled medium-sized (0.01 to 0.1%). The chain recombines TRBV15 with TRBJ2-2; 10 bases are a match to TRBD1. The CDR3 covers 14 residues. In germline, CDR1 is LNHNV, CDR2 YYDKDF (reference sequence). V was clipped by 7 bases and J by 5 bases; unmatched bases: 4. The CDR3 region is CATTGTGVTGELFF. The DNA of the CDR3 is TGTGCCACCACCGGGACAGGGGTTACCGGGGAGCTGTTTTTT.

This sequence joins TRBV9 and TRBJ2-2; no firm D call. Germline CDR1 reads SGDLS; CDR2 reads YYNGEE. The CDR3 covers 12 residues. V was pared by 2 bases and J by 3 bases, with 2 bases between. CDR3 coding DNA: TGTGCCAGCAGCGTTTACACCGGGGAGCTGTTTTTT. Translating it yields CASSVYTGELFF.

V and J are TRBV27 and TRBJ2-3; TRBD2 matches at 10 bases. Germline CDR1 MNHEY, CDR2 SMNVEV (reference sequence). The trim removed 6 bases at V and 3 bases at J, leaving 15 bases unmatched. The CDR3 consists of 18 residues. CDR3 region: CASSPLSLSGRLTDTQYF. The CDR3, as DNA: TGTGCCAGCAGCCCTCTTTCCCTTAGCGGGAGGTTGACAGATACGCAGTATTTT.

The chain joins TRBV6-5 to TRBJ2-2; tentatively, D is TRBD1 or TRBD2 (5 bases each). V lost 7 bases, J lost 0 bases, and 12 bases lay in between. CDR1 is MNHEY and CDR2 is SVGAGI in the germline V gene. The CDR3 extends over 15 amino acids. The CDR3 DNA reads as TGTGCCAGCACCGCCGGGACGGCGAACACCGGGGAGCTGTTTTTT. Protein: CASTAGTANTGELFF.

The chain carries TRBV7-2 and TRBJ2-7, with a weak D call TRBD2 (5 bases). CDR3 length: 15 amino acids. V lost 1 base, J lost 0 bases, and 10 bases lay in between. The V gene's germline CDR1 is SGHTA and CDR2 FQGNSA. The CDR3 region has the DNA TGTGCCAGCAGCTTAGGAGGGTCGAGCTCCTACGAGCAGTACTTC. Translated, it gives CASSLGGSSSYEQYF.

The gene calls are TRBV4-1 and TRBJ1-1; tentative D call: TRBD1 (6 bases). The CDR3 runs to 16 residues. Trimming shortened V by 1 base and J by 3 bases, and 15 bases separated the two germline ends. Germline V gives CDR1 MGHRA, CDR2 YSYEKL. In nucleotides, the CDR3 is TGCGCCAGCAGCCAAGCCAGGGGCAGAGAGCACACTGAAGCTTTCTTT. It yields the protein CASSQARGREHTEAFF.

The V and J genes are TRBV2 and TRBJ2-4; D is ambiguous. The CDR3 is 15 amino acids. Germline V CDR1 and CDR2: SNHLY, FYNNEI. With 8 bases removed from V and 2 bases from J, the gap between germline ends came to 16 bases. The CDR3 loop is CASSESVGTKNIQYF. CDR3 in DNA: TGTGCCAGCTCTGAATCGGTGGGAACCAAAAACATTCAGTACTTC.

The rearrangement joins TRBV19 to TRBJ2-2; either TRBD1 or TRBD2 may supply D (5 bases each). The V gene's germline CDR1 is LNHDA and CDR2 SQIVND (reference sequence). With 8 bases removed from V and 3 bases from J, the gap between germline ends came to 13 bases. There are 14 residues in the CDR3. Here the CDR3 reads CASFSGAYTGELFF. CDR3 nucleotide sequence: TGTGCCAGTTTTTCCGGGGCTTACACCGGGGAGCTGTTTTTT. Supplemented by reference TRBV19 and TRBJ2-2, the full variable domain reads DGGITQSPKYLFRKEGQNVTLSCEQNLNHDAMYWYRQDPGQGLRLIYYSQIVNDFQKGDIAEGYSVSREKKESFPLTVTSAQKNPTAFYLCASFSGAYTGELFFGEGSRLTVL.

The chain joins TRBV9 to TRBJ2-4; 9 bases map to TRBD1. This CDR3 spans 15 amino acids. CDR1 and CDR2 from the germline V gene are SGDLS and YYNGEE. Trimming at V came to 0 bases and at J to 9 bases, leaving 7 bases not matched to a gene. This CDR3 is CASSVEDRGFTIQYF. The CDR3 DNA reads as TGTGCCAGCAGCGTAGAGGACAGGGGATTTACCATTCAGTACTTC.

V usage is TRBV19 and J usage is TRBJ2-3; the D gene is possibly TRBD2 (6 bases). CDR3 length equals 14 residues. V lost 0 bases, J lost 5 bases, and 9 bases lay in between. Germline CDR1 is LNHDA and CDR2 is SQIVND (reference sequence). The DNA for the CDR3 is TGTGCCAGTAGTATAGACGGACTACAAGATACGCAGTATTTT. Protein sequence: CASSIDGLQDTQYF.

The sample holds one count of this clone. The CDR3 sequence: CASSRLASRNEQFF. The CDR3 nucleotides are TGCGCCAGCAGCCGACTAGCGTCGAGGAATGAGCAGTTCTTC. V usage is TRBV5-1 and J usage is TRBJ2-1; TRBD2 matches 8 bases. Trimming took 4 bases from V and 7 from J; bases not matched to a gene: 7. Germline CDR1 and CDR2: SGHRS and YFSETQ. The CDR3 consists of 14 residues.

The rearrangement uses TRBV10-3 and TRBJ2-2; a weak D match, TRBD1 (5 bases). The CDR3 is 16 amino acids. The V gene lost 0 bases and the J gene lost 2 bases, with 10 bases spanning the gap. In germline, CDR1 is ENHRY, CDR2 SYGVKD. CDR3 sequence (DNA): TGTGCCATCAGTGAGTCGGGGCAAACTAACACCGGGGAGCTGTTTTTT. This encodes CAISESGQTNTGELFF.

V and J are TRBV9 and TRBJ2-3; TRBD2 agrees at 7 bases. This CDR3 has 16 residues. In germline, CDR1 is SGDLS, CDR2 YYNGEE. V was clipped by 0 bases and J by 0 bases; unmatched bases: 4. In DNA, the CDR3 is TGTGCCAGCAGCGTAGACGAGGGAGGGAGCACAGATACGCAGTATTTT. Residues: CASSVDEGGSTDTQYF.

V and J are TRBV11-2 and TRBJ2-7, with TRBD2 matching over 12 bases. V was clipped by 4 bases and J by 4 bases; unmatched bases: 8. The germline CDR1 and CDR2 sequences are SGHAT and FQNNGV. The CDR3 consists of 16 residues. The CDR3 spells CASSSIITSGRYEQYF. The CDR3 coding sequence is TGTGCCAGCAGCTCTATAATAACTAGCGGGAGGTACGAGCAGTACTTC.

This clone was found once. V gene TRBV5-4 combines with J gene TRBJ2-5; TRBD2 aligns across 10 bases. Germline V CDR1 and CDR2: SGHNT, YYREEE (reference sequence). Trimming cost V 4 bases and J 4 bases; bases outside gene matches: 7. This CDR3 spans 15 amino acids. The CDR3 DNA is TGTGCCAGCAGCCCCCCCCTAGCGGGAGCAGAGACCCAGTACTTC. Its translation is CASSPPLAGAETQYF.

There are a few counts of this clone. This sequence joins TRBV7-8 and TRBJ1-5; 7 positions match TRBD1. Germline V gives CDR1 SGHVS, CDR2 FQNEAQ. The V and J ends lost 0 bases and 6 bases, in that order; junction bases with no gene match: 5. The CDR3 has 15 amino acids. The chain's CDR3 is CASSLATGEGQPQHF. The CDR3 DNA sequence: TGTGCCAGCAGCTTAGCAACAGGGGAAGGTCAGCCCCAGCATTTT.

V is TRBV11-2 and J is TRBJ2-1; possible D gene TRBD1, 6 bases. V lost 4 bases and J lost 3, with 10 bases in between. The CDR3 has 14 amino acids. Germline CDR1 is SGHAT and CDR2 is FQNNGV. The CDR3 region has the DNA TGTGCCAGCAGCTCCGGGACATTCTACAATGAGCAGTTCTTC. As protein: CASSSGTFYNEQFF.

This chain joins TRBV5-4 and TRBJ2-5; D remains ambiguous. This CDR3 has 12 residues. Germline CDR1 is SGHNT and CDR2 is YYREEE (reference sequence). V lost 4 bases and J 5 bases, leaving 9 bases between the germline ends. CDR3 sequence reads: CASSLLDETQYF. The CDR3 DNA reads as TGTGCCAGCAGCCTTCTGGACGAGACCCAGTACTTC.

The CDR3 spells CASSGRDSLGETQYF. As DNA, the CDR3 is TGTGCCAGCAGCGGAAGGGACTCCCTGGGGGAGACCCAGTACTTC. This rearrangement joins TRBV7-9 to TRBJ2-5, with D perhaps TRBD2 (6 bases). V dropped 5 bases and J dropped 5 bases, with 18 bases sitting between them. The CDR3 has 15 amino acids. Germline CDR1 and CDR2: SEHNR and FQNEAQ (reference sequence).

This clone appeared once. V gene TRBV18 combines with J gene TRBJ1-6; 9 bases are a match to TRBD1. CDR1 is KGHSH and CDR2 is LQKENI in the germline V gene. V lost 5 bases, J lost 7 bases, and 9 bases stayed unmatched. CDR3 size: 16 residues. CDR3 protein: CASSSVQGARNSPLHF. As DNA, the CDR3 is TGTGCCAGCTCATCCGTACAGGGGGCGCGAAATTCACCCCTCCACTTT.

This chain links TRBV6-4 with TRBJ2-2; D possibly corresponds to TRBD1 (6 bases). The germline V gene has CDR1 MRHNA and CDR2 SNTAGT. The length of the CDR3 is 14 residues. Trimming took 5 bases from V and 1 from J, leaving 8 bases between them. CDR3 DNA: TGTGCCAGCAGTAAACAGGGGAACACCGGGGAGCTGTTTTTT. Translating gives CASSKQGNTGELFF.

The chain recombines TRBV5-1 with TRBJ2-7, with D tentatively TRBD2 (5 bases). Per germline, CDR1 SGHRS and CDR2 YFSETQ. V gave up 0 bases and J gave up 3 bases, with 7 bases separating them. The CDR3 spans 13 residues. CDR3: CASSLGGHYEQYF. For the CDR3, the DNA is TGCGCCAGCAGCTTGGGCGGGCACTACGAGCAGTACTTC. The whole variable domain, remainder taken from reference TRBV5-1 and TRBJ2-7, is KAGVTQTPRYLIKTRGQQVTLSCSPISGHRSVSWYQQTPGQGLQFLFEYFSETQRNKGNFPGRFSGRQFSNSRSEMNVSTLELGDSALYLCASSLGGHYEQYFGPGTRLTVT.

This clone is a singleton in its sample. The chain couples TRBV5-5 to TRBJ1-1, with 7 bases lining up with TRBD1. The V gene's germline CDR1 is SGHKS and CDR2 YYEKEE (reference sequence). The CDR3 loop spans 13 amino acids. Germline trimming cut 5 bases from V and 3 bases from J; bases unmatched to any gene: 4. The CDR3 DNA is TGTGCCAGCAGTCGACAGGGTGACACTGAAGCTTTCTTT. Translation: CASSRQGDTEAFF.

This CDR3 reads CASSSRYGANTEAFF. As DNA, the CDR3 is TGCGCCAGCAGCTCCCGATACGGGGCAAACACTGAAGCTTTCTTT. The chain has TRBV5-1 and TRBJ1-1, with D perhaps matching TRBD1 (5 bases). The CDR3 extends over 15 amino acids. With 3 bases removed from V and 2 bases from J, the gap between germline ends came to 14 bases. In germline, CDR1 is SGHRS, CDR2 YFSETQ.

The chain employs TRBV7-9 and TRBJ2-3; D could derive from TRBD1 or TRBD2 (5 bases each). CDR1 SEHNR and CDR2 FQNEAQ come from the germline V gene (reference sequence). Trimming cost V 11 bases and J 6 bases, with 21 bases left between them. The CDR3 loop spans 14 amino acids. This CDR3 is CAGTNGARGDTQYF. CDR3 nucleotide sequence: TGTGCCGGCACTAACGGGGCGAGGGGTGATACGCAGTATTTT.